The clone carrying this T cell receptor (beta chain) has a handful of counts. The data are from a study of response to subunit inactivated influenza vaccine. This CDR3 contains 15 residues. V was clipped by 4 bases and J by 6 bases; unmatched bases: 5. CDR1 and CDR2 from the germline V gene are MNHEY and SVGAGI. TCRdb itself ran the RT-PCR reads through MiXCR, one entry per CDR3 protein. The sample yields approximately 480,000 distinct CDR3 sequences, around 9.9% seen once. This clonotype was sampled from a man aged 45-65 years who received an inactivated influenza vaccine. The V gene is TRBV6-5, the J gene TRBJ2-1; TRBD1 matches at 11 bases. The sample was PBMCs from blood, taken roughly 6 weeks after vaccination. Here the CDR3 DNA reads TGTGCCAGCAGTTGGACCGGGACAGGGGGCAATGAGCAGTTCTTC. It codes for CASSWTGTGGNEQFF.